The clone carrying this T cell receptor beta chain was seen only a few times. It was uncontrolled infection, other autoimmune disease, pregnancy or lactation that excluded patients. Amplified TCR beta CDR3 regions derived from RNA transcripts. The primer set for the first-round RT-PCR of the TCR CDR3 was HTBI. One entry per CDR3 protein, called by TCRdb with MiXCR from the multiplex PCR reads. Here the sample spans 700,000 or so distinct CDR3 sequences, around 17% being singletons. The CDR3 covers 15 residues. Trimming stripped 0 bases from V and 6 bases from J, with 15 bases between. The germline gives CDR1 LGHNA, CDR2 YSLEER. The sample belongs to a study of T cells in Graves' hyperthyroidism and ophthalmopathy.

The chain has TRBV4-3 and TRBJ2-7; TRBD2 might be the D (6 bases). The source material was blood. This clonotype was sampled from a man between 18 and 35 years old with Graves' hyperthyroidism. The CDR3 spells CASSQESMEGREQYF. CDR3 bases: TGCGCCAGCAGCCAAGAGAGTATGGAGGGCCGCGAGCAGTACTTC.